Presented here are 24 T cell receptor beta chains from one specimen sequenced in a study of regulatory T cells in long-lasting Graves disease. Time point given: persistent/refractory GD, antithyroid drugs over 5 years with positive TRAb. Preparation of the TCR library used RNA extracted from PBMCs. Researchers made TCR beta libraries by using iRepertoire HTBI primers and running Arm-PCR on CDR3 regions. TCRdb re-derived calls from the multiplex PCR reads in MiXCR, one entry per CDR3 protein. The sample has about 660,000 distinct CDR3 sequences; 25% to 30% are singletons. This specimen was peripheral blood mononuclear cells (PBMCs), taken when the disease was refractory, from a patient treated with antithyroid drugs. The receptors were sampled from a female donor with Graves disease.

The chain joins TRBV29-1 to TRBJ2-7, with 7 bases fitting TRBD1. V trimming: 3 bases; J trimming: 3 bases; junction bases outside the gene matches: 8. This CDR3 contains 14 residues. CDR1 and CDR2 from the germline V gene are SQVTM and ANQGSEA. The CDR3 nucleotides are TGCAGCGTTGAGACGACAGGGCGTTACTACGAGCAGTACTTC. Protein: CSVETTGRYYEQYF.

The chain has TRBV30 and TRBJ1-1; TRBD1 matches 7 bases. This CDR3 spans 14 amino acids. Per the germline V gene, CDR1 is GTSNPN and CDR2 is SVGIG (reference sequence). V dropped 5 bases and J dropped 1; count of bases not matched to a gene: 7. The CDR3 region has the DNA TGTGCCTGGCCGCCGGGACAGACGAACACTGAAGCTTTCTTT. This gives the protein CAWPPGQTNTEAFF.

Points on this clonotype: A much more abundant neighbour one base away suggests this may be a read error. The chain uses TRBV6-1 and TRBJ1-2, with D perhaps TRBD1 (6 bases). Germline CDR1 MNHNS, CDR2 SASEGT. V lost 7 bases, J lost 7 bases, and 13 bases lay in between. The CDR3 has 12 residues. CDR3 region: CASNQGHCGYTF. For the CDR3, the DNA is TGTGCCAGCAATCAGGGACACTGTGGCTACACCTTC.

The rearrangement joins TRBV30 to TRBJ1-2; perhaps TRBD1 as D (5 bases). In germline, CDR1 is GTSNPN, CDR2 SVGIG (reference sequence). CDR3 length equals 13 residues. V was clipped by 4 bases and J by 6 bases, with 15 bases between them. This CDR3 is CAWTRRGADGYTF. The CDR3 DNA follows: TGTGCCTGGACCAGGCGAGGGGCAGATGGCTACACCTTC. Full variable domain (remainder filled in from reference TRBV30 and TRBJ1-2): SQTIHQWPATLVQPVGSPLSLECTVEGTSNPNLYWYRQAAGRGLQLLFYSVGIGQISSEVPQNLSASRPQDRQFILSSKKLLLSDSGFYLCAWTRRGADGYTFGSGTRLTVV.

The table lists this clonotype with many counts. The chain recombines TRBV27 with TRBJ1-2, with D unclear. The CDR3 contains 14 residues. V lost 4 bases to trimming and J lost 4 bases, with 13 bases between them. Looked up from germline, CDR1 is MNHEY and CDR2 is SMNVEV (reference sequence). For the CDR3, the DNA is TGTGCCAGCAGTTCGGCGGCGCGGGGCTATGGCTACACCTTC. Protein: CASSSAARGYGYTF.

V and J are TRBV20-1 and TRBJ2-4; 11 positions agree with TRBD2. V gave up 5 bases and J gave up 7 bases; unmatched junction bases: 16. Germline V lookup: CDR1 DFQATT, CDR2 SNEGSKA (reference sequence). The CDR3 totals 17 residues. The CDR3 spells CSAQRGGGASGRNIQYF. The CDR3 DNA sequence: TGCAGTGCTCAGAGAGGGGGGGGGGCTAGCGGGAGGAACATTCAGTACTTC.

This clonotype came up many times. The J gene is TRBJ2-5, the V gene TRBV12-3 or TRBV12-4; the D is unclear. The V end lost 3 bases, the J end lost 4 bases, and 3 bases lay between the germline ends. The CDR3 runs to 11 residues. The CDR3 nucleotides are TGTGCCAGCAGTTTCTTAGAGACCCAGTACTTC. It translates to CASSFLETQYF.

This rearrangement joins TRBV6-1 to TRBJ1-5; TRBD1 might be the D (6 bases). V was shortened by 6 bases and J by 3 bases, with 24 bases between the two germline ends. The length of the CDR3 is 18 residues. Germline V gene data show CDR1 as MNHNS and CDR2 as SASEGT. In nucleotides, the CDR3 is TGTGCCAGCAGCCCCATGGGCAGGGGCTGGGGAAACAATCAGCCCCAGCATTTT. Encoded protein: CASSPMGRGWGNNQPQHF.

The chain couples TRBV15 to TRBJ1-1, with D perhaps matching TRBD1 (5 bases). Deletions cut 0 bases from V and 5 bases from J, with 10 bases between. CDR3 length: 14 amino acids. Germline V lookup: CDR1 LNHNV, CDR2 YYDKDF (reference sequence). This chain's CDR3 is CATSRDRKGTEAFF. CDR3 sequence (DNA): TGTGCCACCAGCAGAGATCGGAAGGGGACTGAAGCTTTCTTT.

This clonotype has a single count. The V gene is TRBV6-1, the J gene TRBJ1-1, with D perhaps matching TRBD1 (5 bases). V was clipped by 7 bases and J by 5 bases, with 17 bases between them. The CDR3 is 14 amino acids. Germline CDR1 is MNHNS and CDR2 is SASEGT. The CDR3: CASKGNALRTEAFF. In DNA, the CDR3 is TGTGCCAGCAAGGGGAACGCGCTGCGGACTGAAGCTTTCTTT.

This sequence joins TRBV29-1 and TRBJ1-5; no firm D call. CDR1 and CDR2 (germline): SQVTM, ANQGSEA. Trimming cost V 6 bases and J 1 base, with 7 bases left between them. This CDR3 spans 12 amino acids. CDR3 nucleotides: TGCAGCGTCCCGATAAGCAATCAGCCCCAGCATTTT. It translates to CSVPISNQPQHF.

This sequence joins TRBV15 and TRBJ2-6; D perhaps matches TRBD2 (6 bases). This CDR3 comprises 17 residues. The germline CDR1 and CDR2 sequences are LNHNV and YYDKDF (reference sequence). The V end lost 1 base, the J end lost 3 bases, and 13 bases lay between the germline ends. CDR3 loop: CATSRALGGFGANVLTF. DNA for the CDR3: TGTGCCACCAGCAGAGCGTTGGGGGGTTTTGGGGCCAACGTCCTGACTTTC.

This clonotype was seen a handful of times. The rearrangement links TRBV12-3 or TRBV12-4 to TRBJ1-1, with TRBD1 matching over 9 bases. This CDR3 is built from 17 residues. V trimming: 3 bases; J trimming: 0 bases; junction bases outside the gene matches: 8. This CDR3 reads CASSFAGQGKLNTEAFF. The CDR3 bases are TGTGCCAGCAGTTTCGCCGGACAGGGGAAATTGAACACTGAAGCTTTCTTT.

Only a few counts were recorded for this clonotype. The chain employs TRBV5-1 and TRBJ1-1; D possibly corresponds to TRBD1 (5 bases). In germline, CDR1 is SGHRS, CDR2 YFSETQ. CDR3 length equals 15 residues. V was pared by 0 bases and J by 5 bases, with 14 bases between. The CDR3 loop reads CASSLEMGEGTEAFF. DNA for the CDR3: TGCGCCAGCAGCTTGGAGATGGGCGAGGGGACTGAAGCTTTCTTT.

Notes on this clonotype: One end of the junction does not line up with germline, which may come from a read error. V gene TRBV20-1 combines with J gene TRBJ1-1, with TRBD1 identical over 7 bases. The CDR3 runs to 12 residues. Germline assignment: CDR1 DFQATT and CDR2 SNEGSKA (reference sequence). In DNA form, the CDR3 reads TGCAGTGCGCCAGGGGGGGGGACTGAAGCCTTCTTT. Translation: CSAPGGGTEAFF.

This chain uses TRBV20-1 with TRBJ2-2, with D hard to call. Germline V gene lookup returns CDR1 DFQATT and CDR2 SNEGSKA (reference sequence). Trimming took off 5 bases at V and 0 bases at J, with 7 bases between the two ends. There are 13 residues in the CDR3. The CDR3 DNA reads TGCAGTGCTTGGGTCCCGAACACCGGGGAGCTGTTTTTT. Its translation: CSAWVPNTGELFF.

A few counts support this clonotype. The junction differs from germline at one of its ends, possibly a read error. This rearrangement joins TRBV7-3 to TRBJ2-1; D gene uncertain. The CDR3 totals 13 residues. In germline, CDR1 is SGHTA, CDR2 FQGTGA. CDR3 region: CASSLIGDTEQFF. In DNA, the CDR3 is TGTGCCAGTAGCTTGATTGGCGACACCGAGCAGTTCTTC.

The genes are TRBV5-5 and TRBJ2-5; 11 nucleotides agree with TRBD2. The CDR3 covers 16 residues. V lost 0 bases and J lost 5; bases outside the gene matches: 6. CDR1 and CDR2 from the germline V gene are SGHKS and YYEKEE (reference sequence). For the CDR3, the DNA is TGTGCCAGCAGCTTGGCCCTAGCGGGAGGAAGTGAGACCCAGTACTTC. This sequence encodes CASSLALAGGSETQYF.

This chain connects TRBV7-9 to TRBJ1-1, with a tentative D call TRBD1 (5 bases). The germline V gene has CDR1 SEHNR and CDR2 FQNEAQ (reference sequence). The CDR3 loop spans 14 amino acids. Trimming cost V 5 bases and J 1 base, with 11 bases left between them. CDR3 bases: TGTGCCAGCAGCCAGGACATGGGGAACACTGAAGCTTTCTTT. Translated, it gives CASSQDMGNTEAFF.

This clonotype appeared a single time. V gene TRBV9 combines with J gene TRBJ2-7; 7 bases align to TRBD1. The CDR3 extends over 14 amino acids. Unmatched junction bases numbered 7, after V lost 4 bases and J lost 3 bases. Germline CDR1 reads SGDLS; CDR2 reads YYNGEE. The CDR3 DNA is TGTGCCAGCAGCCCCAAGACAGGGAACTACGAGCAGTACTTC. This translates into CASSPKTGNYEQYF.

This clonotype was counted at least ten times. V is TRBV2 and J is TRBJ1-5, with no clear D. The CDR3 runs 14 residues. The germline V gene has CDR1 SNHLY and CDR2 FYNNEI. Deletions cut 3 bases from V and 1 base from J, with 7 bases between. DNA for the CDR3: TGTGCCAGCAGTGATCGCCCGAGCAATCAGCCCCAGCATTTT. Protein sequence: CASSDRPSNQPQHF. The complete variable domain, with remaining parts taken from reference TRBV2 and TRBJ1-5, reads EPEVTQTPSHQVTQMGQEVILRCVPISNHLYFYWYRQILGQKVEFLVSFYNNEISEKSEIFDDQFSVERPDGSNFTLKIRSTKLEDSAMYFCASSDRPSNQPQHFGDGTRLSIL.

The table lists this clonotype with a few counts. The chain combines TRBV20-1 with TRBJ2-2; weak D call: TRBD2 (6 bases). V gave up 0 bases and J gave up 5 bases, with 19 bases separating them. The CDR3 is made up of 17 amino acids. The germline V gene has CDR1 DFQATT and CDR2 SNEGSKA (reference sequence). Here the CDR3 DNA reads TGCAGTGCTAGAGATCAAGGGGCTAGCGTTCAGACCGGGGAGCTGTTTTTT. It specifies CSARDQGASVQTGELFF.

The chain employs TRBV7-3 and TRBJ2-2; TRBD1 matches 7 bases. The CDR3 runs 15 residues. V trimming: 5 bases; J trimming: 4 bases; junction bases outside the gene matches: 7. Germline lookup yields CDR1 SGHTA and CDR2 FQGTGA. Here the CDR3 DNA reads TGTGCCAGCAGCCTTTGGCAGGGGGTCACCGGGGAGCTGTTTTTT. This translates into CASSLWQGVTGELFF.

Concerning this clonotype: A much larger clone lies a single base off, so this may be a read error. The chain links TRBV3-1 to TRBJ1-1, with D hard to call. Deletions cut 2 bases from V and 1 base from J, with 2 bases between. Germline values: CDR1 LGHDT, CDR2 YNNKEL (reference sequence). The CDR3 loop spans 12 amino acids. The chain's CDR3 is CASSQRNTEAFF. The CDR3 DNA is TGTGCCAGCAGCCAACGGAACACTGAAGCTTTCTTT.